This T cell receptor beta chain was observed in a study of T cell changes during pregnancy in multiple sclerosis (dated by TCRdb to the late 2010s). Describing the broader study: In women with multiple sclerosis, the researchers looked at how the T cell repertoire shifted as pregnancy progressed.

The CDR3 has 14 amino acids, counting the end cysteine and phenylalanine. Of all the DNA, just the CDR3 is kept, 42 bases in frame from base 1. The junction shows trimming of 2 bases on V and 4 bases on J, plus 8 bases between the germline ends. From a lookup of the germline V gene, CDR1 and CDR2 are MDHEN and SYDVKM. Receptor amplification or capture employed the immunoSEQ multiplex PCR assay. TCRdb took over this immuneACCESS table, retaining in-frame rearrangements with V and J assigned. Such tables are incomplete; in checked studies, under half of the missing clones stem from an unresolved V gene, and the remainder is unexplained. The sample table holds approximately 39,000 clones, of which around 93% were seen once. The ten largest clones add up to about 0.4% of the sample. In the case of this clone: Its specific antigen is unknown. No base qualities exist here, and no much larger clone lies one base off it.

The clonotype was recovered from a female donor with multiple sclerosis, enrolled in a pregnancy study. The sequencing here drew on CD4+ T cells from peripheral blood mononuclear cells, taken in the second trimester of pregnancy. The receptor chain draws on TRBV28 and TRBJ1-4; too little of a D gene remains to name it. The DNA sequence is TGTGCCAGCAGTTTACCCGGGATTAATGAAAAACTGTTTTTT. The resulting protein is CASSLPGINEKLFF.